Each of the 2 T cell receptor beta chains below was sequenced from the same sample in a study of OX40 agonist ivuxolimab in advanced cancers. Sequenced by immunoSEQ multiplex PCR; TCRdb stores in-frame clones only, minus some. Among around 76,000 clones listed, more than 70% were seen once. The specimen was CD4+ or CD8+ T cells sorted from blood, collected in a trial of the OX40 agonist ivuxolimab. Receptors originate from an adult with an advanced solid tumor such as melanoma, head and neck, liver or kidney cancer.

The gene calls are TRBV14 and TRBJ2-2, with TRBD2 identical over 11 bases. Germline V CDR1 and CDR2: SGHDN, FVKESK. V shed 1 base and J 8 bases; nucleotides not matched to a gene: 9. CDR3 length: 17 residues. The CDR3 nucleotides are TGTGCCAGCAGCCAAGTAAAACTAGCGGGAGTCACGGGGGAGCTGTTTTTT. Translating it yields CASSQVKLAGVTGELFF.

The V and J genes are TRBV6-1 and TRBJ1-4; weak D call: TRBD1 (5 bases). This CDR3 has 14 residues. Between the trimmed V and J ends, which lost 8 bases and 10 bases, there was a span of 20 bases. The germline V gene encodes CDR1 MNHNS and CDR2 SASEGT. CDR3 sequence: CASDPGTHARKLFF. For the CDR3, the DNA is TGTGCCAGCGACCCCGGGACCCACGCGCGAAAACTGTTTTTT.